The 7 T cell receptor beta chains given below trace back to one sample, sequenced in a study. MiXCR, applied by TCRdb to the 5' RACE reads, yields one record per CDR3 protein. The sample contains 2,500 to 3,500 distinct CDR3 sequences, 6.7% of which appear only once. The specimen sequenced was total memory T cells from blood PBMCs. Subset described: transitional memory CD4+ T cells. The receptors stem from a female donor with HIV.

By sample share, this clonotype is medium-sized (0.01 to 0.1%). J is TRBJ1-2 and V is TRBV30; D unresolved. V gave up 0 bases and J gave up 6 bases, with 8 bases separating them. The germline V gene encodes CDR1 GTSNPN and CDR2 SVGIG (reference sequence). The CDR3 contains 12 residues. The CDR3 coding sequence is TGTGCCTGGAGTGTACGAGGGAATGGCTACACCTTC. It yields the protein CAWSVRGNGYTF. Full variable domain (outside the CDR3, taken from reference TRBV30 and TRBJ1-2): SQTIHQWPATLVQPVGSPLSLECTVEGTSNPNLYWYRQAAGRGLQLLFYSVGIGQISSEVPQNLSASRPQDRQFILSSKKLLLSDSGFYLCAWSVRGNGYTFGSGTRLTVV.

By its share, this clonotype is medium-sized. The rearrangement joins TRBV30 to TRBJ1-2; D call uncertain. Germline loops: CDR1 GTSNPN, CDR2 SVGIG (reference sequence). Trimming stripped 3 bases from V and 2 bases from J, with 7 bases between. The CDR3 is 12 amino acids. In DNA, the CDR3 is TGTGCCTGGAGAGGTCAGAACTATGGCTACACCTTC. Protein sequence: CAWRGQNYGYTF. Variable domain in full (rest from reference TRBV30 and TRBJ1-2): SQTIHQWPATLVQPVGSPLSLECTVEGTSNPNLYWYRQAAGRGLQLLFYSVGIGQISSEVPQNLSASRPQDRQFILSSKKLLLSDSGFYLCAWRGQNYGYTFGSGTRLTVV.

By sample fraction, this clonotype is medium-sized. V gene TRBV19 combines with J gene TRBJ1-5; D call uncertain. CDR3 length: 16 amino acids. V shed 3 bases and J shed 0 bases, with 12 bases lying between them. The germline gives CDR1 LNHDA, CDR2 SQIVND (reference sequence). The CDR3, as DNA: TGTGCCAGTAGTATCTCTGGGCAGTATAGCAATCAGCCCCAGCATTTT. It translates to CASSISGQYSNQPQHF.

This clonotype is termed medium-sized (0.01 to 0.1%). This chain joins TRBV11-3 and TRBJ2-3; TRBD2 matches 13 bases. The V segment lost 5 bases and the J segment 4 bases; nucleotides outside the gene matches: 9. The CDR3 has 17 residues. Germline-derived CDR1 and CDR2 are SGHNT and YENEEA. CDR3 loop: CASSLPTSGGASDTQYF. The CDR3 region has the DNA TGTGCCAGCAGCCTCCCCACTAGCGGGGGGGCTTCAGATACGCAGTATTTT.

V is TRBV11-1 and J is TRBJ1-1; D remains unclear. The germline CDR1 and CDR2 sequences are SGHAT and FQDESV (reference sequence). With 4 bases removed from V and 4 bases from J, the gap between germline ends came to 16 bases. The CDR3 extends over 15 amino acids. CDR3 sequence (DNA): TGTGCCAGCAGCTCCAAGGGTTCGTTGGGCACTGAAGCTTTCTTT. Protein product: CASSSKGSLGTEAFF.

Within the sample, this clonotype is medium-sized. This chain uses TRBV10-3 with TRBJ1-1, with 7 bases aligning to TRBD1. Trimming cost V 6 bases and J 5 bases; bases outside gene matches: 9. Per the germline V gene, CDR1 is ENHRY and CDR2 is SYGVKD. The CDR3 has 14 amino acids. In nucleotides, the CDR3 is TGTGCCATCAGCCCCGGAAGGGGGCGAACTGAAGCTTTCTTT. Its translation is CAISPGRGRTEAFF.

A word on this clonotype: A read error may be the cause here, since a much bigger clone is one base away. V and J are TRBV30 and TRBJ1-2, with D possibly being TRBD1 (5 bases). Germline V gene lookup returns CDR1 GTSNPN and CDR2 SVGIG (reference sequence). This CDR3 spans 12 amino acids. DNA of the CDR3: TGTGCCTGCAGTGTCCCAGGGTATGGCTACACCTTC. Translated: CACSVPGYGYTF.